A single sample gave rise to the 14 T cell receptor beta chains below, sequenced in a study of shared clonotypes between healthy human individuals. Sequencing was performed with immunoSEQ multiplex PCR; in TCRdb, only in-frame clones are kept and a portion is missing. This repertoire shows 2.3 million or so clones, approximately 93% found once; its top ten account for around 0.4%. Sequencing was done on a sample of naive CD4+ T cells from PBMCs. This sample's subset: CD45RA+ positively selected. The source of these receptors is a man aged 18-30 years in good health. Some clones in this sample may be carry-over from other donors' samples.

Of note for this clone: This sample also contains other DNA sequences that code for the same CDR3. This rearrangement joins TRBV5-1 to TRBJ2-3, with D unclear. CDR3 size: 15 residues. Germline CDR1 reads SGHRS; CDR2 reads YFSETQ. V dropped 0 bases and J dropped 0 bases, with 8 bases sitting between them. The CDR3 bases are TGCGCCAGCAGCTTGGGCGGCGCAAGCACAGATACGCAGTATTTT. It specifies CASSLGGASTDTQYF. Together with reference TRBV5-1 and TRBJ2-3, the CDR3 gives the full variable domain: KAGVTQTPRYLIKTRGQQVTLSCSPISGHRSVSWYQQTPGQGLQFLFEYFSETQRNKGNFPGRFSGRQFSNSRSEMNVSTLELGDSALYLCASSLGGASTDTQYFGPGTRLTVL.

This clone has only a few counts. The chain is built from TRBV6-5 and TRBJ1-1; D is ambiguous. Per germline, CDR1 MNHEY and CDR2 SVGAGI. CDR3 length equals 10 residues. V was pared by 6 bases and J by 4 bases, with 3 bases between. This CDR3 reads CASRGTEAFF. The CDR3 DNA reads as TGTGCCAGCAGGGGCACTGAAGCTTTCTTT.

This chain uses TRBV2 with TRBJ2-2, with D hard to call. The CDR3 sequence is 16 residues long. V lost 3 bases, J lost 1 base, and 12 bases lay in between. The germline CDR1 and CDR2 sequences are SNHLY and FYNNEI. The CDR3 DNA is TGTGCCAGCAGTGACCGGTCAGGATTGAACACCGGGGAGCTGTTTTTT. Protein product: CASSDRSGLNTGELFF.

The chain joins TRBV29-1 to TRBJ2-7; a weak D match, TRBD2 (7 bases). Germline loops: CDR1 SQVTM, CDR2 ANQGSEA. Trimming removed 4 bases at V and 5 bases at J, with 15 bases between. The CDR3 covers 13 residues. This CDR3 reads CSVGPGGPDEQYF. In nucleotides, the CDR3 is TGCAGCGTTGGGCCGGGGGGCCCCGACGAGCAGTACTTC.

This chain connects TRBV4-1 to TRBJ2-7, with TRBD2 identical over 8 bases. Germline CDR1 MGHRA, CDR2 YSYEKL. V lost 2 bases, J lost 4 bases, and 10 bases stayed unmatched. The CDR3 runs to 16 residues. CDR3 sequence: CASSQTSGQVGYEQYF. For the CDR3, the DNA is TGCGCCAGCAGCCAAACTAGCGGCCAGGTCGGTTACGAGCAGTACTTC.

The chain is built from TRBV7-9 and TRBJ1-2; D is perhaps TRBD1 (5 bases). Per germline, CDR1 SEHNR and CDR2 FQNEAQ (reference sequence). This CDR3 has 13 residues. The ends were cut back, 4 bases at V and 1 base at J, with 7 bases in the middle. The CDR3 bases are TGTGCCAGCAGCTGGGGCTTTAACTATGGCTACACCTTC. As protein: CASSWGFNYGYTF.

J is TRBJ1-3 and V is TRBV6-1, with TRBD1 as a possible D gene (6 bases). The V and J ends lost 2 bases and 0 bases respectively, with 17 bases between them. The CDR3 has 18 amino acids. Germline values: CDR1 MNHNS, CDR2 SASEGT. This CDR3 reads CASSERSLQGFSGNTIYF. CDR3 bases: TGTGCCAGCAGTGAAAGATCTTTGCAGGGGTTCTCTGGAAACACCATATATTTT.

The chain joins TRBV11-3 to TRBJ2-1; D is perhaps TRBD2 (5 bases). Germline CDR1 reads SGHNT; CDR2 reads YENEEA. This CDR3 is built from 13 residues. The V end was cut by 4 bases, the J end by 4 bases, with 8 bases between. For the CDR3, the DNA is TGTGCCAGCAGCTGGGAGACATACAATGAGCAGTTCTTC. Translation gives CASSWETYNEQFF.

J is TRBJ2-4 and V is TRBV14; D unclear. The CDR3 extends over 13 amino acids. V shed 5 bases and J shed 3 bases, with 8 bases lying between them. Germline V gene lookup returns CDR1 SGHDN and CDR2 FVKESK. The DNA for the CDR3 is TGTGCCAGCAGCACTATAGACAAAAACATTCAGTACTTC. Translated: CASSTIDKNIQYF.

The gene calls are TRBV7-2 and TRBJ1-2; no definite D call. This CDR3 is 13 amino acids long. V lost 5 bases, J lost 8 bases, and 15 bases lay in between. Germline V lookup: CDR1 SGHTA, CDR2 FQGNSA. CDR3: CASSPLADPGYTF. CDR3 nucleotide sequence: TGTGCCAGCAGCCCTCTCGCAGACCCAGGCTACACCTTC. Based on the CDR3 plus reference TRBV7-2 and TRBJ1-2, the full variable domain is GAGVSQSPSNKVTEKGKDVELRCDPISGHTALYWYRQSLGQGLEFLIYFQGNSAPDKSGLPSDRFSAERTGGSVSTLTIQRTQQEDSAVYLCASSPLADPGYTFGSGTRLTVV.

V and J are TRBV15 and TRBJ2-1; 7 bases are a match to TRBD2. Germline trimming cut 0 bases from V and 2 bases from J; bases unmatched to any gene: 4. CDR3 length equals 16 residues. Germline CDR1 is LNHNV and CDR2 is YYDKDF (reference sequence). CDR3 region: CATSRDAGVTYNEQFF. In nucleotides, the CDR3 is TGTGCCACCAGCAGAGACGCGGGAGTCACCTACAATGAGCAGTTCTTC.

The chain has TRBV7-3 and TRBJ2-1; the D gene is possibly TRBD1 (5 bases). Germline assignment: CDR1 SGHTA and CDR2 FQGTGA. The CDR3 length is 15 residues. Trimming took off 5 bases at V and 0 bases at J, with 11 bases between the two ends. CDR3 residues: CASSPDKSSYNEQFF. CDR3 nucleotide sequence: TGTGCCAGCAGCCCGGACAAGAGCTCCTACAATGAGCAGTTCTTC.

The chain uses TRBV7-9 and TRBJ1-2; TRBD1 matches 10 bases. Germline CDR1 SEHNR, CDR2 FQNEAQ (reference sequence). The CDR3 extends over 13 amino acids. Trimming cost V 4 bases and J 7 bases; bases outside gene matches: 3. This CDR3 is CASSSGTGVGYTF. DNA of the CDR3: TGTGCCAGCAGCTCAGGGACAGGGGTTGGCTACACCTTC.

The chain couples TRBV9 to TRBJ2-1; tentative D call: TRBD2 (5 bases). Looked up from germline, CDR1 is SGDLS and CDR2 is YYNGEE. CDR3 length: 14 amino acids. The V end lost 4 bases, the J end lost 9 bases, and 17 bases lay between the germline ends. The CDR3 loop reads CASSPRTGTGEQFF. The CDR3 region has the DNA TGTGCCAGCAGCCCCCGAACGGGAACCGGTGAGCAGTTCTTC.